This T cell receptor (beta chain) emerged from a study of CD8 T cells in ankylosing spondylitis. General study findings and limits: Roughly eight highly homologous variants made up a TCR beta motif that seemed to typify ankylosing spondylitis blood.

Generation of TCR beta libraries employed quantitative 5'-RACE incorporating molecular barcodes. TCRdb analysed the 5' RACE reads with MiXCR anew, one entry per CDR3 protein. This table holds approximately 540,000 distinct CDR3 sequences, roughly 13% found once. There are 16 residues in the CDR3. After removal of 1 base from V and 0 bases from J, the junction contained 3 bases not matched to a gene. Germline V gene sequence: CDR1 DFQATT, CDR2 SNEGSKA (reference sequence). Concerning this clonotype: Its antigen is as yet unknown.

The chain combines TRBV20-1 with TRBJ2-1; 10 positions agree with TRBD1. Sequenced: blood, either unsorted or a sorted T cell fraction (not recorded which). This clonotype was obtained from a male donor with ankylosing spondylitis. The CDR3 DNA reads as TGCAGTGCTAGAGGACAGGGGGCAAACTCCTACAATGAGCAGTTCTTC. Translation: CSARGQGANSYNEQFF.